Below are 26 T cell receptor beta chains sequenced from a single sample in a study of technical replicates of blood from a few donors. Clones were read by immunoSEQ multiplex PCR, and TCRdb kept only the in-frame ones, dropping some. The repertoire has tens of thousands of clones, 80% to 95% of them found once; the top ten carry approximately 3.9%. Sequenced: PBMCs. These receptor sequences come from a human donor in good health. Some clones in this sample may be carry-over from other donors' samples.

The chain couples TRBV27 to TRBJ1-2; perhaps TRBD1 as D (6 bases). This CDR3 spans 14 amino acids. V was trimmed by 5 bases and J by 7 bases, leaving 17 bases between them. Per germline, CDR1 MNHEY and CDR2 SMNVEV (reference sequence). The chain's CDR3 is CASSALQGTGGYTF. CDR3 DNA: TGTGCCAGCAGTGCCCTACAGGGAACCGGTGGCTACACCTTC.

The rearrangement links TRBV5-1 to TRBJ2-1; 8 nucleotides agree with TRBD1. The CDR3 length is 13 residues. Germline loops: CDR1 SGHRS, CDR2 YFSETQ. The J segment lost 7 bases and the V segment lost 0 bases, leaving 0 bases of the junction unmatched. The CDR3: CASSLDRGNEQFF. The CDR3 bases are TGCGCCAGCAGCTTGGACAGGGGGAATGAGCAGTTCTTC. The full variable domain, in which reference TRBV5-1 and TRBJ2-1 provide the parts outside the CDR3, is KAGVTQTPRYLIKTRGQQVTLSCSPISGHRSVSWYQQTPGQGLQFLFEYFSETQRNKGNFPGRFSGRQFSNSRSEMNVSTLELGDSALYLCASSLDRGNEQFFGPGTRLTVL.

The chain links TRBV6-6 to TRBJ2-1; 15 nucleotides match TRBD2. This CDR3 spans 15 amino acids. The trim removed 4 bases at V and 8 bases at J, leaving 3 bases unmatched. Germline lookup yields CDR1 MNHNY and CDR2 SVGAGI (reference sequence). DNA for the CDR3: TGTGCCAGCAGTTGGGGACTAGCGGGAGGTTATGAGCAGTTCTTC. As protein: CASSWGLAGGYEQFF.

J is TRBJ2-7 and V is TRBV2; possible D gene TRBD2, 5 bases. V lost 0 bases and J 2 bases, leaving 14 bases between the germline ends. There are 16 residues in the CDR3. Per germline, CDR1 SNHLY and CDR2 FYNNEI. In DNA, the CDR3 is TGTGCCAGCAGTGAAGCGGGCGGGTATAACCCCTACGAGCAGTACTTC. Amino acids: CASSEAGGYNPYEQYF.

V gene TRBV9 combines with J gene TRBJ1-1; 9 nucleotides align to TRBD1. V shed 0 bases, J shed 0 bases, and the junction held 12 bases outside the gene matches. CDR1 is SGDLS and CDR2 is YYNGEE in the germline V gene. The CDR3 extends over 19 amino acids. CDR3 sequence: CASSVEGGGQGPMNTEAFF. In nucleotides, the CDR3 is TGTGCCAGCAGCGTAGAGGGGGGGGGACAGGGCCCGATGAACACTGAAGCTTTCTTT.

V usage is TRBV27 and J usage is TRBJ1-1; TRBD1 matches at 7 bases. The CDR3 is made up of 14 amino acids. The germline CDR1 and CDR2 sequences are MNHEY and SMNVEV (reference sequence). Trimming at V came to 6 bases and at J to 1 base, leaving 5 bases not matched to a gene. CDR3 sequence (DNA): TGTGCCAGCAGCCTAAGACAGGGGAACACTGAAGCTTTCTTT. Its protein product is CASSLRQGNTEAFF.

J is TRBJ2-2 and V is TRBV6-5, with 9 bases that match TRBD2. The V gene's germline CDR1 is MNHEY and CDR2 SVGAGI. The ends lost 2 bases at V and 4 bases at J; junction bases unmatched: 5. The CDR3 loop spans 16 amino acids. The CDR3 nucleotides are TGTGCCAGCAGTTACCAGGGCGGGAGGGGCACCGGGGAGCTGTTTTTT. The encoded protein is CASSYQGGRGTGELFF.

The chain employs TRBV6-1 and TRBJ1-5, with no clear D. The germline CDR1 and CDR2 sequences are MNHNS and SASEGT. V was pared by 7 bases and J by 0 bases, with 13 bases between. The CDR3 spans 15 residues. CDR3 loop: CASTVADYSNQPQHF. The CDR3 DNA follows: TGTGCCAGCACGGTGGCAGACTATAGCAATCAGCCCCAGCATTTT.

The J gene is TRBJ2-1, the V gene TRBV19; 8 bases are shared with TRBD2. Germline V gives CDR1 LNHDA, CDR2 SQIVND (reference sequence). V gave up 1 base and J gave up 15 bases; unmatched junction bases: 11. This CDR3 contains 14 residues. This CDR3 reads CASSIVVRAGDVFF. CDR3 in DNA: TGTGCCAGTAGTATAGTCGTTCGAGCGGGAGACGTGTTCTTC.

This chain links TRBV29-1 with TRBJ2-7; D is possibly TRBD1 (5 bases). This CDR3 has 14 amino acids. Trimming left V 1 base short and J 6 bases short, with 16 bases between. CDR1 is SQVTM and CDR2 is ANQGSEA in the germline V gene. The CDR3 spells CSVEAGKGVGEQYF. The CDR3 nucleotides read TGCAGCGTTGAAGCTGGGAAAGGGGTTGGCGAGCAGTACTTC.

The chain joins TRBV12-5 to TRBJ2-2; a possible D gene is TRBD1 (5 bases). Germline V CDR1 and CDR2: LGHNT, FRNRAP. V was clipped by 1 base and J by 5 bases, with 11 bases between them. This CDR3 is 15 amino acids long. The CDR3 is CASGLAGLGTGELFF. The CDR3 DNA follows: TGTGCTAGTGGTTTGGCAGGGTTGGGGACCGGGGAGCTGTTTTTT.

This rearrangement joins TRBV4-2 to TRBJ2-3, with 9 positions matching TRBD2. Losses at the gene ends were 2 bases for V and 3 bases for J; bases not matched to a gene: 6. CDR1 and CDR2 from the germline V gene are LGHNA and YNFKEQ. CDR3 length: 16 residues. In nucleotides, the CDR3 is TGTGCCAGCAGCCAAACCGCGGGAGGGCCGACAGATACGCAGTATTTT. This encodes CASSQTAGGPTDTQYF.

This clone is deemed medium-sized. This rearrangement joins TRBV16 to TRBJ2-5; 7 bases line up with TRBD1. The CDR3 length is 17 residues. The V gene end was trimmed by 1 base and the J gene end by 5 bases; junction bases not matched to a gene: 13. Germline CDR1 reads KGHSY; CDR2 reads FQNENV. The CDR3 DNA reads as TGTGCCAGCAGCCAATTTTCAGCACAGGGGCGCTCGGAGACCCAGTACTTC. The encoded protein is CASSQFSAQGRSETQYF.

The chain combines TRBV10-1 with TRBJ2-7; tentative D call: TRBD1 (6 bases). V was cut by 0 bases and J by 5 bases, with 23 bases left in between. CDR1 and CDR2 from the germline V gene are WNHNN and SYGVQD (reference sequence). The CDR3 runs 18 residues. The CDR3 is CASSESQGSYSSDDEQYF. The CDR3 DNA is TGCGCCAGCAGTGAGTCTCAGGGGTCTTACAGCTCCGACGACGAGCAGTACTTC.

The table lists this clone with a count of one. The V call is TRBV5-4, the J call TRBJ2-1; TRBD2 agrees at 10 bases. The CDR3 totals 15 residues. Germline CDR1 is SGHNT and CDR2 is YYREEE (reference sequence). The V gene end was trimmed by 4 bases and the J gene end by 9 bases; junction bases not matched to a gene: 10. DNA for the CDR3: TGTGCCAGCAGCGCCTGGACTAGCGGAGAGGGTGAGCAGTTCTTC. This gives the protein CASSAWTSGEGEQFF.

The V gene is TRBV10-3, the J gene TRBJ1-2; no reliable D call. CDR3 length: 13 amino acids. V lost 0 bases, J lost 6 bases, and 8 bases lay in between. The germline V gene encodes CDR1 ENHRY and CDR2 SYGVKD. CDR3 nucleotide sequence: TGTGCCATCAGTGAGTCGGGTGGGCATGGCTACACCTTC. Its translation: CAISESGGHGYTF.

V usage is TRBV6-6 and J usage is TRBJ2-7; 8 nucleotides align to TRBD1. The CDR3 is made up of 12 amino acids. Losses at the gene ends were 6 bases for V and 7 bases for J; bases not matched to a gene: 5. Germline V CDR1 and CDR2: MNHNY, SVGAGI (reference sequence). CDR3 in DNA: TGTGCCAGCAGCCAGGGGGCTGGTGAGCAGTACTTC. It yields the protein CASSQGAGEQYF.

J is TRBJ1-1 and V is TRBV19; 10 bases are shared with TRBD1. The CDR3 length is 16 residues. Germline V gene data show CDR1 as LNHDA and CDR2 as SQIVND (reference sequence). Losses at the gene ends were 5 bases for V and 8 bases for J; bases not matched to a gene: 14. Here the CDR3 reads CASSPDRGFSVGEAFF. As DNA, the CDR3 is TGTGCCAGTAGTCCGGACAGGGGGTTTAGTGTCGGGGAAGCTTTCTTT.

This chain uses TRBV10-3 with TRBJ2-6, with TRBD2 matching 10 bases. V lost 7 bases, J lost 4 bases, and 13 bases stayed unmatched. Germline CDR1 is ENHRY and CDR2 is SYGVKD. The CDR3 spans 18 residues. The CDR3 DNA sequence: TGTGCCATCAATGGGGGAACTAGCGGGAAATCAGGGGCCAACGTCCTGACTTTC. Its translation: CAINGGTSGKSGANVLTF.

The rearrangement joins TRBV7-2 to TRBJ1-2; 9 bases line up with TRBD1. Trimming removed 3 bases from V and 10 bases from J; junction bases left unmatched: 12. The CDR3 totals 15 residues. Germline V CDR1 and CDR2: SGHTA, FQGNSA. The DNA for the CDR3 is TGTGCCAGCAGCTTCTACCCGGACAGGGGCACTGACTACACCTTC. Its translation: CASSFYPDRGTDYTF.

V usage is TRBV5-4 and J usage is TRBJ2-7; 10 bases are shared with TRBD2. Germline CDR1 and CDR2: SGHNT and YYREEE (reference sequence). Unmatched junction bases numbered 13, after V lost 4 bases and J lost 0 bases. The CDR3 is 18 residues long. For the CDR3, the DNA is TGTGCCAGCAGCGGCTGGGGGGGGATAGCGGGAGGCTCCTACGAGCAGTACTTC. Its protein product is CASSGWGGIAGGSYEQYF.

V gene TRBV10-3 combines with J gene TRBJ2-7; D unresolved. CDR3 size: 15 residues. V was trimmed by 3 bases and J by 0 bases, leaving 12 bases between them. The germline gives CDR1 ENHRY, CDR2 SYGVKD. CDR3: CAISEEVGNSYEQYF. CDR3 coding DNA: TGTGCCATCAGTGAAGAGGTCGGCAACTCCTACGAGCAGTACTTC.

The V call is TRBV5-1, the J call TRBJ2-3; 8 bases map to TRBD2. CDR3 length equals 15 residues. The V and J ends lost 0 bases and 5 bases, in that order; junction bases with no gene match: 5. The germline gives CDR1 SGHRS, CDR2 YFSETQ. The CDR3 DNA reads TGCGCCAGCAGCTTGGTAGCGACTAGCGTAGATACGCAGTATTTT. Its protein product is CASSLVATSVDTQYF.

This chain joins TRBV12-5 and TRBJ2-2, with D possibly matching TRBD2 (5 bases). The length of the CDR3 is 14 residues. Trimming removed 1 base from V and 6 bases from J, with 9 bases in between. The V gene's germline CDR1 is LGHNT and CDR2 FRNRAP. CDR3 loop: CASGLGGVSGELFF. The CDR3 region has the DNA TGTGCTAGTGGTTTGGGGGGAGTTTCCGGGGAGCTGTTTTTT.

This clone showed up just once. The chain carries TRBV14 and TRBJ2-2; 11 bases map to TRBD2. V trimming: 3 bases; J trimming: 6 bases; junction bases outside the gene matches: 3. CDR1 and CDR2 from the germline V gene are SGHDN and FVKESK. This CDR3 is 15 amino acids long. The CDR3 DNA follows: TGTGCCAGCAGCCACGTAGCGGGAGGGCCCGGGGAGCTGTTTTTT. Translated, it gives CASSHVAGGPGELFF.

The CDR3 coding sequence is TGTGCCAGCAGCCGACAGCGTGGCTACACCTTC. Translation: CASSRQRGYTF. The chain employs TRBV5-6 and TRBJ1-2, with D possibly TRBD1 on 5 matching bases. V lost 4 bases to trimming and J lost 7 bases, with 8 bases between them. The germline CDR1 and CDR2 sequences are SGHDT and YYEEEE. The CDR3 is 11 residues long.